This TCR beta chain stems from a study of Ad26.COV2.S vaccination and SARS-CoV-2 variants. Looking at the study overall: Donor allocation was to the COV1001 Ad26.COV2.S trial arm.

As to this clone: The antigen remains undetermined.

The CDR3 sequence is 14 residues long. V was pared by 0 bases and J by 6 bases, with 9 bases between. Germline CDR1 and CDR2: MNHNY and SVGAGI (reference sequence). Profiling relied on immunoSEQ multiplex PCR, and the TCRdb table lists in-frame clones only, not all of them. The table lists around 450,000 clones, roughly 87% of them singletons. General study findings and limits: Total responses of T cells may have been underestimated by the analyses of TCR breadth and depth.

The treatment: 15 to 20 received Ad26.COV2.S at low or high dose, single or two shots; 5 received placebo; per-sample allocation not given. Sampling happened 63 days after the first vaccine or placebo injection. This TCR was recovered from a person aged 18-60 years who received the Ad26.COV2.S COVID-19 vaccine or a placebo. Sequenced material: peripheral blood, taken in a trial of Ad26.COV2.S vaccine versus placebo. The chain couples TRBV6-6 to TRBJ2-4; the D gene is possibly TRBD2 (5 bases). The CDR3 nucleotides are TGTGCCAGCAGTTACTCACGGGATAGAAACATTCAGTACTTC. Translated: CASSYSRDRNIQYF.